This is a list of T cell receptor beta chains from one sample in a study of T cell responses to AZD1222 COVID-19 vaccine. The assay was immunoSEQ multiplex PCR, and TCRdb's table has in-frame clones only and misses some. The sample shows around 140,000 clones, roughly 92% of them seen only once. This specimen consisted of peripheral blood, obtained on day 0 of AZD1222 vaccination. The receptors were sampled from an adult in good health. Each CDR3 is given with its conserved first and last residue. D genes are given only for firm matches. Where a row states a size, it is once, few, many or the class of an expanded clone; other rows omit it.

V	J	D	size	CDR3	DNA
TRBV5-1	TRBJ2-7	-	-	CASSLDPAGDEQYF	TGCGCCAGCAGCTTGGATCCGGCGGGCGACGAGCAGTACTTC
TRBV5-1	TRBJ1-3	-	-	CASARGESGNTIYF	TGCGCCAGCGCTCGAGGGGAGTCTGGAAACACCATATATTTT
TRBV9	TRBJ2-1	TRBD2	-	CASSVAGGSYNEQFF	TGTGCCAGCAGCGTAGCGGGCGGGAGCTACAATGAGCAGTTCTTC
TRBV10-3	TRBJ2-5	TRBD2	-	CAISEVPLSGVYQETQYF	TGTGCCATCAGTGAAGTCCCTCTTAGCGGGGTGTACCAAGAGACCCAGTACTTC
TRBV23-1	TRBJ1-4	TRBD1	-	CASSPRDRESEKLFF	TGCGCCAGCAGTCCTCGGGACAGGGAAAGTGAAAAACTGTTTTTT
TRBV28	TRBJ1-6	-	-	CASSFGGPGYNSPLHF	TGTGCCAGCAGTTTCGGGGGACCGGGATATAATTCACCCCTCCACTTT
TRBV12-5	TRBJ1-5	-	-	CASGAPGSGNQPQHF	TGTGCTAGTGGAGCCCCAGGGTCGGGAAATCAGCCCCAGCATTTT
TRBV6-4	TRBJ2-2	TRBD1	few	CASSPTGTENTGELFF	TGTGCCAGCAGTCCTACCGGGACAGAGAACACCGGGGAGCTGTTTTTT
TRBV4-1	TRBJ1-5	-	-	CASSHRPNLSNQPQHF	TGCGCCAGCAGCCATCGACCAAACCTTAGCAATCAGCCCCAGCATTTT
TRBV10-3	TRBJ1-5	-	few	CAIAGPNQPQHF	TGTGCCATCGCGGGCCCCAATCAGCCCCAGCATTTT
TRBV5-1	TRBJ2-5	TRBD2	-	CASSFVASGQETQYF	TGCGCCAGCAGCTTTGTCGCTAGCGGACAAGAGACCCAGTACTTC
TRBV6-4	TRBJ2-1	TRBD2	-	CASSDSGGVGEQFF	TGTGCCAGCAGTGACTCGGGAGGGGTGGGTGAGCAGTTCTTC
TRBV3-1/TRBV3-2	TRBJ2-3	-	-	CASSHPRRTDTQYF	TGTGCCAGCAGCCATCCAAGGCGGACGGATACGCAGTATTTT
TRBV13	TRBJ1-6	-	-	CASSLGRSPLHF	TGTGCCAGCAGCCTCGGGAGGTCACCCCTCCACTTT
TRBV11-2	TRBJ2-2	TRBD1	-	CASSQGTGGAGEGTGELFF	TGTGCCAGCAGTCAGGGGACAGGGGGCGCAGGGGAGGGCACCGGGGAGCTGTTTTTT
TRBV10-2	TRBJ2-2	-	-	CASSSRAQAGTGELFF	TGCGCCAGCAGTTCTCGCGCCCAGGCGGGCACCGGGGAGCTGTTTTTT
TRBV6-5	TRBJ2-7	-	-	CASRAGDGTLYEQYF	TGTGCCAGCAGGGCTGGTGACGGGACCCTCTACGAGCAGTACTTC
TRBV5-4	TRBJ2-1	TRBD2	-	CASSSGLADYNEQFF	TGTGCCAGCAGCTCGGGACTAGCGGATTACAATGAGCAGTTCTTC
TRBV19	TRBJ2-5	TRBD2	-	CASSIVSGTSGVITQYF	TGTGCCAGTAGTATAGTATCAGGGACTAGCGGGGTCATAACCCAGTACTTC
TRBV27	TRBJ1-6	-	-	CASRSLREETSPLHF	TGTGCCAGCAGATCCCTACGTGAGGAGACTTCACCCCTCCACTTT
TRBV6-5	TRBJ1-6	-	-	CASSYRAVNSPLHF	TGTGCCAGCAGTTACCGGGCCGTTAATTCACCCCTCCACTTT
TRBV7-2	TRBJ2-7	-	-	CASSLGGRYEQYF	TGTGCCAGCAGCTTAGGAGGGCGCTACGAGCAGTACTTC
TRBV2	TRBJ2-7	-	-	CASRATYLDEQYF	TGTGCCAGCAGGGCGACCTATTTGGACGAGCAGTACTTC
TRBV5-6	TRBJ1-6	TRBD1	-	CASSWRPGQGQSPLHF	TGTGCCAGCAGCTGGCGGCCGGGACAGGGTCAATCACCCCTCCACTTT
TRBV10-1	TRBJ1-1	-	-	CASSQSLGTEAFF	TGCGCCAGCAGCCAGAGTTTAGGGACTGAAGCTTTCTTT
TRBV7-2	TRBJ2-7	-	-	CASSFKKSVGEQYF	TGTGCCAGCAGCTTTAAGAAGTCGGTGGGCGAGCAGTACTTC
TRBV10-3	TRBJ1-1	-	-	CAISYSRAGIVNTEAFF	TGTGCCATCAGTTACTCAAGGGCCGGGATTGTGAACACTGAAGCTTTCTTT
TRBV5-5	TRBJ1-5	TRBD1	-	CASSLAGGDQPQHF	TGTGCCAGCAGCTTGGCAGGGGGTGACCAGCCCCAGCATTTT
TRBV5-4	TRBJ1-2	-	-	CASSRTSGTHDYGYTF	TGTGCCAGCAGCCGTACCTCCGGGACTCATGACTATGGCTACACCTTC
TRBV6-6	TRBJ2-5	TRBD2	-	CASSYGGLVVQETQYF	TGTGCCAGCAGTTACGGGGGACTAGTCGTACAAGAGACCCAGTACTTC
TRBV5-1	TRBJ1-2	-	-	CASSPKKGFYGYTF	TGCGCCAGCAGCCCTAAGAAGGGGTTCTATGGCTACACCTTC
TRBV27	TRBJ2-7	-	few	CASSPSVHEQYF	TGTGCCAGCAGCCCTTCGGTCCACGAGCAGTACTTC
TRBV3-1/TRBV3-2	TRBJ1-4	-	-	CASSQEWDEKLFF	TGTGCCAGCAGCCAAGAGTGGGATGAAAAACTGTTTTTT
TRBV30	TRBJ1-1	-	-	CAWIAPNTEAFF	TGTGCCTGGATTGCCCCGAACACTGAAGCTTTCTTT
TRBV5-6	TRBJ1-1	-	-	CASSSPGSEAFF	TGTGCCAGCAGCTCTCCGGGAAGCGAAGCTTTCTTT
TRBV3-1/TRBV3-2	TRBJ2-1	-	-	CASSQELYYNEQFF	TGTGCCAGCAGCCAAGAGCTGTACTACAATGAGCAGTTCTTC
TRBV6-1	TRBJ2-7	TRBD1	-	CASSGLGQASSYEQYF	TGTGCCAGCAGTGGGTTAGGACAGGCCAGCTCCTACGAGCAGTACTTC
TRBV18	TRBJ2-7	-	few	CASSPGTPGEQYF	TGTGCCAGCTCACCCGGGACACCGGGGGAGCAGTACTTC
TRBV6-4	TRBJ1-1	-	-	CASSERLNTEAFF	TGTGCCAGCAGTGAACGGTTAAACACTGAAGCTTTCTTT
TRBV13	TRBJ2-7	TRBD1	-	CASSLGQGTYEQYF	TGTGCCAGCAGCCTGGGACAGGGGACCTACGAGCAGTACTTC
TRBV4-1	TRBJ1-1	-	-	CASSRDLGNTEAFF	TGCGCCAGCAGTCGGGACCTAGGGAACACTGAAGCTTTCTTT
TRBV15	TRBJ1-2	-	-	CATSGLFSGARGYTF	TGTGCCACCAGCGGCCTATTTTCAGGGGCCCGGGGCTACACCTTC
TRBV27	TRBJ2-3	-	-	CASSPFGGRTSDTQYF	TGTGCCAGCAGTCCTTTCGGGGGTAGAACGTCTGATACGCAGTATTTT
TRBV4-1	TRBJ2-5	-	-	CASSPGLRLQETQYF	TGCGCCAGCAGCCCGGGACTCCGCTTACAAGAGACCCAGTACTTC
TRBV28	TRBJ1-2	-	-	CASRPVPGGYGYTF	TGTGCCAGCAGGCCGGTTCCGGGGGGCTATGGCTACACCTTC
TRBV29-1	TRBJ2-1	TRBD2	once	CSVGWGGNEQFF	TGCAGCGTTGGATGGGGGGGCAATGAGCAGTTCTTC
TRBV2	TRBJ2-7	-	-	CASHGRWSESYEQYF	TGTGCCAGCCATGGTCGTTGGAGTGAGTCCTACGAGCAGTACTTC